This entry features one T cell receptor beta chain sequence. This receptor's antigen is unknown. The entry originates in a study of cytomegalovirus exposure and HLA in healthy donors (dated by TCRdb to about 2017). At the level of the whole study: According to an earlier analysis of 450 to 650 of the donors, 150 million to 200 million T cells yielded over 100 million unique TCR beta sequences and around 300 Gb of sequence data. An early release covering roughly 640 HLA-typed donors comprised about 320 gigabases of sequencing data and 85 million or so unique TCR sequences. Among the roughly 400 genotyped donors, around 79% belonged to the genetic ancestry cluster associated with self-reported Caucasian donors. The aim of the study was to test whether cataloging public T cell receptors could identify signatures of past pathogen exposure. The study used immunosequencing to profile the T cell repertoires of approximately 630 subjects and linked those repertoires to cytomegalovirus serostatus. In addition to the first cohort of 650 to 800 subjects, a separate validation cohort of 130 or so different subjects was used. To predict cytomegalovirus infection status, the study combined high-throughput TCR immunosequencing, statistical association of individual TCRs with disease status, and machine learning. A later analysis re-analyzed previously published TCR beta repertoires from several hundred donors and added high-resolution HLA genotyping to study TCR occurrence patterns. Rather than drawing on any new phenotypic data, the later analysis identified candidate immune exposures from TCR beta sequences and the way those sequences occurred across donors. In an earlier analysis of a few hundred of the donors, high-throughput TCR beta sequencing was used to judge whether each TCR beta V gene segment behaved as functional or pseudogenic. Donor age, sex, ethnicity and CMV serostatus were compiled alongside the repertoire data. Genome-wide SNP genotypes for about 60% of the 666 donors were used in a later genetic analysis, which treated that subset as a discovery cohort. Every discovery cohort repertoire had been produced on one sequencing platform. Class I and class II HLA loci were covered by the typing at four-digit resolution. Typing coverage varied by locus: roughly 620-630 donors for A, B, C, DRB1 and DQB1; roughly 560 for DQA1; some 610 for DPA1; about 450 for DPB1. Roughly five DR-DQ haplotypes were handled as single units for association and clustering because linkage in the cohort was strong. Among several hundred genotyped donors of the cohort, an average of roughly 230,000 unique TCR beta nucleotide sequences was sequenced per donor, of which about 18% were non-productive.

Library generation was performed with the immunoSEQ multiplex PCR assay. A mixture of 60 forward primers for TCR Vbeta segments and 13 reverse primers for TCR Jbeta segments was used in the multiplex PCR. The CDR3 region of rearranged TCR beta genes was amplified from genomic DNA by a multiplex PCR assay. The Illumina HiSeq System was used to sequence the amplified TCR beta libraries as 87-base-pair reads. Under the source paper's analysis protocol: A later analysis tallied 75 million to 85 million unique TCR beta chains across the 550 to 850 repertoires, and approximately 11 million of those chains were shared by two or more donors. Raw reads were error-corrected and collapsed into unique sequences with a nearest-neighbor algorithm that merged closely related sequences to remove PCR and sequencing errors. To assign V, D and J gene segments, CDR3 sequences were aligned to IMGT reference sequences. For a sequence to be retained, a match of at least six nucleotides was required to both a V gene segment and a J gene segment. A rearrangement counted as productive if the CDR3 had no stop codons and remained in frame with V and J, and every other rearrangement counted as non-productive. Following IMGT convention, CDR3 was defined as the stretch from the second conserved V-encoded cysteine up to the conserved J-encoded phenylalanine. The earlier analysis of 587 of the donors excluded any sequence lacking an unambiguous match to a single V gene segment. In an earlier analysis of several hundred of the donors, a V segment was called functional when productive rearrangements were above 56.7%, and segregating when the standard deviation between donors exceeded 5%. To diagnose cytomegalovirus status from the catalog of TCR beta chain sequences, a statistical classification framework was built. In a later analysis, V and J genes were assigned by comparing TCR nucleotide sequences against IMGT/GENE-DB human TR gene sequences. The TCRdist pipeline was used in a later analysis to assign CDR3 sequences and most-parsimonious VDJ recombination scenarios. In a later analysis, every TCR beta chain was defined by the combination of its CDR3 amino acid sequence and its V-gene family, and reads without a unique V-gene family were dropped. To address suspected cross-contamination and a sequencing artifact, a later analysis removed around 600 highly shared, low-generation-probability nucleotide sequences. For each public chain, a later analysis derived a clonal expansion index from normalized ranks of inferred template counts within each repertoire. In a later analysis, generation probabilities were computed with a VDJ recombination model fitted to out-of-frame rearrangements, and the resulting probabilities were checked against IGoR. A later analysis scored TCR-TCR, TCR-HLA and TCR-CMV co-occurrence with hypergeometric tests, applying a repertoire-size bias correction to TCR pairs. To estimate false discovery rates, a later analysis permuted the HLA or CMV assignments 20 times. A later analysis grouped co-occurring TCRs with DBSCAN, adding TCRdist sequence similarity when clustering within HLA-allele-positive subsets. Repertoires with fewer than 30,000 or more than 120,000 public chains were left out of co-occurrence clustering, as were about five repertoires with anomalous nucleotide sharing. Entries here come from immuneACCESS through TCRdb and include only in-frame sequences with V and J called. Some clones fail to appear in such tables; in the studies checked, an unresolved V gene covers under half of the shortfall, and the cause of the remainder is unknown. V and J calls and clone size are as listed in that table; D and trimming were resolved from the DNA. This sample's table carries 87,000 or so clones. The top ten constitute 15% to 19% of the sample.

Looking up the germline V gene yields CDR1 SGHRS and CDR2 YFSETQ. From the cysteine through the phenylalanine, the CDR3 covers 15 amino acids. Kept here is only the CDR3 DNA, which spans 45 bases and is read in frame from base 1. Clipping removes 4 bases from V and 1 base from J, with 6 as the unmatched junction base count. General study outcomes and caveats: In both the original and validation cohorts, the classifier was reported to diagnose cytomegalovirus status with high specificity and sensitivity. A further reported finding was that TCR beta sequences accurately predicted the HLA-A and HLA-B alleles for most subjects in the first cohort. It was suggested by the authors that the approach could potentially be generalized to other disease states and immunological phenotypes. Strong co-occurrence of HLA alleles, especially DR and DQ, made assigning TCR associations to individual alleles difficult. Several of the top co-occurrence clusters appeared to be linked to parvovirus B19, influenza, CMV and Epstein-Barr virus, according to a later analysis. In an earlier analysis of about 600 of the donors, most TCR beta V segments appeared in productive rearrangements about 87% or about 30% of the time, broadly matching IMGT annotations. In vitro tests confirmed that a few of the cytomegalovirus-associated TCR beta chains recognize cytomegalovirus antigens. In a later genetic analysis, fewer N-insertions in productive TCRs were reported among donors in an Asian-associated ancestry cluster than the approximately 710-donor mean. Because counts were too low, about 18 rarely observed V segments, including chromosome 9 orphons, were excluded from the earlier analysis of around 640 of the donors. Compared with equally common non-associated chains, HLA-associated TCR beta chains in a later analysis were more clonally expanded and had lower generation probabilities. Linkage disequilibrium might explain the correlated functional status among segregating V segments, but an unknown experimental factor could not be excluded. The presence/absence analyses assumed that sequencing depth was roughly uniform across donors, and that assumption may not be true. This cohort had only TCR beta chains sequenced, and the lack of alpha or paired-chain data limited which features could be detected. Across donors, most TCR sequences were observed very rarely, whereas some public TCRs were present in many individuals. A later analysis found that most CMV-associated TCR beta chains appeared HLA-restricted, with HLA associations seemingly driven largely by CMV exposure. Some IMGT-functional V segments, including TRBV6-2 and TRBV6-3, could not be told apart with the 87-base-pair reads, so those segments were excluded. In a later genetic analysis, a missense DCLRE1C variant was associated with V-gene and J-gene trimming of TCR beta chains, and the association was replicated in an independent cohort. According to a later analysis, TCR association rates differed among HLA loci, with DRB1 alleles showing the most associated TCRs and HLA-C alleles showing the fewest. In the study, roughly 160 TCR beta chains were listed as associated with cytomegalovirus. The sequencing pipeline was judged likely to have produced a cluster of highly shared sequence variants as a technical artifact. Immune exposure information for the cohort was limited to CMV serostatus. Specific HLA alleles were associated with 15,000 to 20,000 TCR beta sequences at a false discovery rate of 0.05 in a later analysis. Because some donors lacked HLA typing at each locus, the association tests relied only on the typed subset.

In total, 600 or so healthy bone marrow donors made up the cohort. At the time of sampling, all cohort members were nominally healthy, though unrecorded immune exposures were likely present. The donor was CMV seropositive and was included in the group of 300 or so seropositive cohort members. Each donor provided a peripheral blood sample, and peripheral blood mononuclear cells were used for TCR beta sequencing. Genomic DNA was extracted from the blood cell samples with the Qiagen DNeasy Blood Extraction Kit. The sequenced sample was PBMCs. This receptor chain uses TRBV5-1 and TRBJ1-1; the junction holds 8 bases that match TRBD1. The clonotype was recovered from a man aged 45-60 years in good health and CMV-seropositive. The nucleotide sequence reads TGCGCCAGCAGCGGGGGGACAGGACGGAACACTGAAGCTTTCTTT. Protein translation: CASSGGTGRNTEAFF. Beyond the CDR3, the reference TRBV5-1 and TRBJ1-1 genes provide the residues; the full variable domain reads: KAGVTQTPRYLIKTRGQQVTLSCSPISGHRSVSWYQQTPGQGLQFLFEYFSETQRNKGNFPGRFSGRQFSNSRSEMNVSTLELGDSALYLCASSGGTGRNTEAFFGQGTRLTVV.